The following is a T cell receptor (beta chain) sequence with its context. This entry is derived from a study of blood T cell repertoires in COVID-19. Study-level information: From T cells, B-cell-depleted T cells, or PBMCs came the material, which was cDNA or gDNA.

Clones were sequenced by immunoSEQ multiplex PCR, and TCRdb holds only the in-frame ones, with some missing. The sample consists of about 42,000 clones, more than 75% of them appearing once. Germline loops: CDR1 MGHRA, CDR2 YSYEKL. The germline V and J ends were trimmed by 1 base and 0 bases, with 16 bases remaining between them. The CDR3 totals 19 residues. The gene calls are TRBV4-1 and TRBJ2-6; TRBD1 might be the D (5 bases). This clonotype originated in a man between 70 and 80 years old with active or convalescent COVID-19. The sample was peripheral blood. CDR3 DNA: TGCGCCAGCAGCCAAGTTGGGGCCAGAGGACCCTCTGGGGCCAACGTCCTGACTTTC. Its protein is CASSQVGARGPSGANVLTF.